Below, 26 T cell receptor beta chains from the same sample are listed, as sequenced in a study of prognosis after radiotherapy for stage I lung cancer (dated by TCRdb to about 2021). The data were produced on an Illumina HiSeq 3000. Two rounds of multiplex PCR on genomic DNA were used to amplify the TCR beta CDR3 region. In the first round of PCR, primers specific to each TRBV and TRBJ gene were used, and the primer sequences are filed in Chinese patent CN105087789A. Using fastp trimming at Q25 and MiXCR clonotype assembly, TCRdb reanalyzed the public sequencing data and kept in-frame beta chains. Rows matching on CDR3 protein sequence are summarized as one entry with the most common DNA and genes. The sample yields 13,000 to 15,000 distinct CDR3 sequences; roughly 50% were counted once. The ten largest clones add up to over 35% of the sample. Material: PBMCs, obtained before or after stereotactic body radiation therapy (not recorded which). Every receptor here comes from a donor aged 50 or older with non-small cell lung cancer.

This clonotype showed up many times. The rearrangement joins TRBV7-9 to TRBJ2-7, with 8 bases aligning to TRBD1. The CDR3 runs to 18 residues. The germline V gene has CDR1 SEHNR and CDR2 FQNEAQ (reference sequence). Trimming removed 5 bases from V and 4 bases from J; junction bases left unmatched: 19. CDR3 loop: CASSPRRTGPDRVYEQYF. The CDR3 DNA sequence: TGTGCCAGCAGCCCCCGGAGGACCGGCCCGGACAGGGTATACGAGCAGTACTTC.

CDR3 loop: CASSQSTGAGEQFF. The CDR3 DNA is TGTGCCAGCAGCCAAAGTACAGGGGCGGGTGAGCAGTTCTTC. The chain recombines TRBV7-3 with TRBJ2-1; 7 bases agree with TRBD1. This CDR3 spans 14 amino acids. Per the germline V gene, CDR1 is SGHTA and CDR2 is FQGTGA. V trimming: 5 bases; J trimming: 9 bases; junction bases outside the gene matches: 10.

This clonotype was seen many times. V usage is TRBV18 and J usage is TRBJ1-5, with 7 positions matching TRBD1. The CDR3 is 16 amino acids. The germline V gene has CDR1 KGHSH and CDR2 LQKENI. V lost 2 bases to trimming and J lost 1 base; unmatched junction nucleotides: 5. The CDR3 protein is CASSPETGWSNQPQHF. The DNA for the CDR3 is TGTGCCAGCTCACCAGAGACAGGGTGGAGCAATCAGCCCCAGCATTTT.

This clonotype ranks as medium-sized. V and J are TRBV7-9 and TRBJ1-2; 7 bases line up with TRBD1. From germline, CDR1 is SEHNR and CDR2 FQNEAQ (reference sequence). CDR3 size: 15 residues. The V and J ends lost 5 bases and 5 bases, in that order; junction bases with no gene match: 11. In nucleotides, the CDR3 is TGTGCCAGCAGCCAAGGGGACAGCGAAACGTATGGCTACACCTTC. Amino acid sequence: CASSQGDSETYGYTF.

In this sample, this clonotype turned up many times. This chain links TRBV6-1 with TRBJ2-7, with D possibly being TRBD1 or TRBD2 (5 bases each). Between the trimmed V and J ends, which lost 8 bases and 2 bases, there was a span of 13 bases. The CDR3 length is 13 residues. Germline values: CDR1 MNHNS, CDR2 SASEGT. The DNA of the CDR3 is TGTGCCAGCCGACGGGACGGAGCCTACGAGCAGTACTTC. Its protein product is CASRRDGAYEQYF.

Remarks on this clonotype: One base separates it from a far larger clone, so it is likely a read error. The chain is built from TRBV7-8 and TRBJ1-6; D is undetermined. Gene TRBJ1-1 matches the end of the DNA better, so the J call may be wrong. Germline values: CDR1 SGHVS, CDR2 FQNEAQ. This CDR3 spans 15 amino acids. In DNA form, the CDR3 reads TGTGCCAGCAGCTTAGCGACAAAGGGTTATACTGAAGCTTTCTTT. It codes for CASSLATKGYTEAFF.

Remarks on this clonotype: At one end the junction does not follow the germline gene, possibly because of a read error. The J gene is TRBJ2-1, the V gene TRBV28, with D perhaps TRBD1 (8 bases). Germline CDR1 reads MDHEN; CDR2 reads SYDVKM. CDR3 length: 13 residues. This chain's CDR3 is CARGRDRRNEKFF. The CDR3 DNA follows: TGTGCCAGAGGGAGGGACAGGCGTAATGAGAAGTTCTTC.

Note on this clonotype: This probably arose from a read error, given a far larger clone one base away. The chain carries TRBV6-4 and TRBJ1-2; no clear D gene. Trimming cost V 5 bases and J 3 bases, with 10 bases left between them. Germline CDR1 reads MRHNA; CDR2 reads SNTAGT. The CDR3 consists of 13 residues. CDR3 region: CASSNQMYYGYTF. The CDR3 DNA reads TGTGCCAGCAGTAACCAGATGTACTATGGCTACACCTTC.

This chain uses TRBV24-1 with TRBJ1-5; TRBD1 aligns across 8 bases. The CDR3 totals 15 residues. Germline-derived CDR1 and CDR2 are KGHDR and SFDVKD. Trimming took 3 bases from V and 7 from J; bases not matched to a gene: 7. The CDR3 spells CATSDRQGNGQPQHF. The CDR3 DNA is TGTGCCACCAGTGATCGACAGGGGAATGGACAGCCCCAGCATTTT.

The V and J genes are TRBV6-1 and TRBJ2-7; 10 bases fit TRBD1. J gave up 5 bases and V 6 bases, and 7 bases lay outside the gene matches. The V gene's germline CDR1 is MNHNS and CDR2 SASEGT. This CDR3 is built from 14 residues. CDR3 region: CASSRDRGRHEQYF. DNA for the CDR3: TGTGCCAGCAGCCGGGACAGGGGTCGGCACGAGCAGTACTTC.

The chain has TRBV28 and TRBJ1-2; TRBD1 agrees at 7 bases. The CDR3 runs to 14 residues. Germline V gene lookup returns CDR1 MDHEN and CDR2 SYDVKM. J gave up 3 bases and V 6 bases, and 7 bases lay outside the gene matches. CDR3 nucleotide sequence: TGTGCCAGCAGATCCGGGACAGTAGACTATGGCTACACCTTC. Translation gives CASRSGTVDYGYTF.

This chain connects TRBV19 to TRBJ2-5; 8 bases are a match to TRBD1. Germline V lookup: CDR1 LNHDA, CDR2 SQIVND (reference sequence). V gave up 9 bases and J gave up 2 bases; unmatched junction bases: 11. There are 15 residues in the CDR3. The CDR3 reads CASNDPRQGQETQYF. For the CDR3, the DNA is TGTGCCAGCAACGATCCGAGACAGGGGCAAGAGACCCAGTACTTC. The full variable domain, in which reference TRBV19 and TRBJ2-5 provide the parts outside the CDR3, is DGGITQSPKYLFRKEGQNVTLSCEQNLNHDAMYWYRQDPGQGLRLIYYSQIVNDFQKGDIAEGYSVSREKKESFPLTVTSAQKNPTAFYLCASNDPRQGQETQYFGPGTRLLVL.

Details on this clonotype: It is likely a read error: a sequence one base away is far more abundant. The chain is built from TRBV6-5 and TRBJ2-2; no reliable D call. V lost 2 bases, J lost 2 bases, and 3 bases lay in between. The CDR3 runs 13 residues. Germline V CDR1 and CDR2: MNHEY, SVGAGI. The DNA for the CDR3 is TGTGCCAGCAGTTACACAAACACCGGGGAGCTGTTTTTT. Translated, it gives CASSYTNTGELFF.

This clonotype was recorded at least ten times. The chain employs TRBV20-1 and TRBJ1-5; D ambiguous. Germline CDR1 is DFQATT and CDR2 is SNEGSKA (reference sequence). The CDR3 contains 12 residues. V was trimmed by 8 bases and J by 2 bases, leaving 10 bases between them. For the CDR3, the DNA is TGCAGTACTGGACGGGGCAATCAGCCCCAGCATTTT. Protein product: CSTGRGNQPQHF.

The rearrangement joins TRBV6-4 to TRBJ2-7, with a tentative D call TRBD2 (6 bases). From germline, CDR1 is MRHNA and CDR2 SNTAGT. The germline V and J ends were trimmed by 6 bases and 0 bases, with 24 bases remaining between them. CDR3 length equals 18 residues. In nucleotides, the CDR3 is TGTGCCAGCAGATCCCTCATGGGTACAGGCGGGGACTCCTACGAGCAGTACTTC. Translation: CASRSLMGTGGDSYEQYF.

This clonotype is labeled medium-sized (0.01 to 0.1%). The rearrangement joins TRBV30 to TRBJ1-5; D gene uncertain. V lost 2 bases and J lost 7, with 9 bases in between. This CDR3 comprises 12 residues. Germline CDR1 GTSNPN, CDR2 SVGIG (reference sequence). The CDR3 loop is CAWSLLGQPQHF. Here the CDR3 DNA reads TGTGCCTGGAGTTTGTTAGGCCAGCCCCAGCATTTT.

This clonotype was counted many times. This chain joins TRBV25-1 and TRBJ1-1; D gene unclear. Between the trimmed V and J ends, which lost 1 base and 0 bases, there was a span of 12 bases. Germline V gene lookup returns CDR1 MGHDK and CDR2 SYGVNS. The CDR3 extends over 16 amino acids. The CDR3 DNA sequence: TGTGCCAGCAGTGAATGGAGAAACCAAATGAACACTGAAGCTTTCTTT. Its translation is CASSEWRNQMNTEAFF.

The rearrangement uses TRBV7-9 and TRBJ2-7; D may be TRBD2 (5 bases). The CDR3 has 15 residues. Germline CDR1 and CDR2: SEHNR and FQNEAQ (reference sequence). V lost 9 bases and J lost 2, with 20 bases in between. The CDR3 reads CASSQRENPPYEQYF. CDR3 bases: TGTGCCAGTAGCCAGAGGGAGAATCCTCCCTACGAGCAGTACTTC.

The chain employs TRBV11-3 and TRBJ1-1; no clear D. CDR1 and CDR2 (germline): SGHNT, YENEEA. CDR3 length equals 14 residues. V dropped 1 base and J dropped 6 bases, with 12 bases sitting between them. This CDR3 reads CASSLVSGSAEAFF. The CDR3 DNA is TGTGCCAGCAGCTTAGTTTCTGGGTCCGCTGAAGCTTTCTTT.

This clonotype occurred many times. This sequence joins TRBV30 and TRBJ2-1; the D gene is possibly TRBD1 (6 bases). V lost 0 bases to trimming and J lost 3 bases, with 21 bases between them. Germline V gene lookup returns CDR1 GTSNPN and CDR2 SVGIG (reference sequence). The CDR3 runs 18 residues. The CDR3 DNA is TGTGCCTGGAGTGTAACCCGGACAGACTACAAGATCTACAATGAGCAGTTCTTC. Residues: CAWSVTRTDYKIYNEQFF.

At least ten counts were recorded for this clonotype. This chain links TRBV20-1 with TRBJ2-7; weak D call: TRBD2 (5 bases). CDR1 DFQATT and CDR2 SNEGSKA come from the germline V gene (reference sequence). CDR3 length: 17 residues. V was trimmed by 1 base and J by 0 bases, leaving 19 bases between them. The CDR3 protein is CSARGAPGSLSSYEQYF. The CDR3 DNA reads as TGCAGTGCTAGAGGTGCACCGGGGTCGTTAAGCTCCTACGAGCAGTACTTC.

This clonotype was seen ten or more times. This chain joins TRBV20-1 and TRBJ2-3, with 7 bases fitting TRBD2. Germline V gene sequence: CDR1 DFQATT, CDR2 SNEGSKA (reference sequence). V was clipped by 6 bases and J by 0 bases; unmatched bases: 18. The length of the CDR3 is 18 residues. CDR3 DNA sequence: TGCAGTGCCGAACACGGGGGGTCCAGGTGGGCTAGCACAGATACGCAGTATTTT. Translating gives CSAEHGGSRWASTDTQYF.

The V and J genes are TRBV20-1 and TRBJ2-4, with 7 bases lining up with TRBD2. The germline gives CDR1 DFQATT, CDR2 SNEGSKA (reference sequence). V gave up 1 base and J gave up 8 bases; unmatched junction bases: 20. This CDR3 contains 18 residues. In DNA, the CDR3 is TGCAGTGCTAGAGGAGCCCCATGGTCGGCGGGAGTAGTGGACATTCAGTACTTC. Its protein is CSARGAPWSAGVVDIQYF.

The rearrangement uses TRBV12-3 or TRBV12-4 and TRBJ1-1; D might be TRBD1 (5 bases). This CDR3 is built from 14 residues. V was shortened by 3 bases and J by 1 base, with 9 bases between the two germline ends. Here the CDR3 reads CASSFAGTNTEAFF. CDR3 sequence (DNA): TGTGCCAGCAGTTTCGCCGGGACGAACACTGAAGCTTTCTTT.

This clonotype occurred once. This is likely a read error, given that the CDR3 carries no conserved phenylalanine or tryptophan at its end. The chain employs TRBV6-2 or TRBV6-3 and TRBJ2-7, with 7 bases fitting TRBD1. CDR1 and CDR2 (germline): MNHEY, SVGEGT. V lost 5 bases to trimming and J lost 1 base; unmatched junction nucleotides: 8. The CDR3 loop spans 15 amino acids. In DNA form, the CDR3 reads TGTGCCAGCAGTGACCCCGGGACAGCATCCTACGAGCAGTACTTA. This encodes CASSDPGTASYEQYL.

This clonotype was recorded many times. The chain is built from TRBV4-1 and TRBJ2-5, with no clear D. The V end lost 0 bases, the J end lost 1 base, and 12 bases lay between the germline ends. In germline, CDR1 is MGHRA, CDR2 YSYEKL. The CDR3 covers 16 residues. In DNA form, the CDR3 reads TGCGCCAGCAGCCAAGATTCTAGGGCGGTCCAAGAGACCCAGTACTTC. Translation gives CASSQDSRAVQETQYF.